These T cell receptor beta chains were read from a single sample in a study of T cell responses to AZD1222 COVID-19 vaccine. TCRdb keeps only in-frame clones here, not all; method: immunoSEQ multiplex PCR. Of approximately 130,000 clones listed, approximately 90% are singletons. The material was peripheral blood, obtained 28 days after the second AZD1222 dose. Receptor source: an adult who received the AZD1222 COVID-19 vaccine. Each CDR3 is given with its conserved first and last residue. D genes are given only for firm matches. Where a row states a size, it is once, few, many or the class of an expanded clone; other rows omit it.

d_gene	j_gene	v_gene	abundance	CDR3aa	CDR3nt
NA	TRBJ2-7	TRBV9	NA	CASSVGGQRDYEQYF	TGTGCCAGCAGCGTAGGGGGACAGCGGGACTACGAGCAGTACTTC
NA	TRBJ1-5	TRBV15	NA	CATSREGAYQPQHF	TGTGCCACCAGCAGAGAAGGGGCGTATCAGCCCCAGCATTTT
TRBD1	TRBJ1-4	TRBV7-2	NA	CASSPDRLNEKLFF	TGTGCCAGCAGCCCGGACAGGCTTAATGAAAAACTGTTTTTT
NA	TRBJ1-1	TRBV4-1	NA	CASSLRAVDFGNNGAFF	TGCGCCAGCAGCCTCAGAGCCGTGGATTTCGGAAATAACGGAGCTTTCTTT
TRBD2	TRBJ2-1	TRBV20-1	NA	CRLADNEQFF	TGCCGACTAGCGGATAATGAGCAGTTCTTC
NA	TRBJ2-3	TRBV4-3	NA	CASSQDGAGGDTQYF	TGCGCCAGCAGCCAAGATGGGGCCGGGGGCGATACGCAGTATTTT
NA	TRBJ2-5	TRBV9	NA	CASSAPPQETQYF	TGTGCCAGCAGCGCTCCTCCCCAAGAGACCCAGTACTTC
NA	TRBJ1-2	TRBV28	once	CASSDPGRANYGYTF	TGTGCCAGCAGTGACCCCGGGCGGGCTAACTATGGCTACACCTTC
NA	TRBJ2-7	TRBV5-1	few	CASSLNPGRRGIYEQYF	TGCGCCAGCAGCTTGAATCCTGGCCGGCGCGGGATCTACGAGCAGTACTTC
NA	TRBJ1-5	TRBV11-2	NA	CASSLDSSNQPQHF	TGTGCCAGCAGCCTGGACAGTAGCAATCAGCCCCAGCATTTT
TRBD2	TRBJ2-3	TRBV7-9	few	CASSRSGNTDTQYF	TGTGCCAGCAGCCGGAGCGGGAACACAGATACGCAGTATTTT
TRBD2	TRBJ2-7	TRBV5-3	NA	CARSKKPPSGGGAYEQYF	TGTGCCAGAAGCAAAAAGCCCCCTTCGGGCGGGGGGGCCTACGAGCAGTACTTC
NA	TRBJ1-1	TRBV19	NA	CASSRGGISNTEAFF	TGTGCCAGTAGTCGAGGGGGAATAAGCAACACTGAAGCTTTCTTT
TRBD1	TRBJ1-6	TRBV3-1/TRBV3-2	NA	CASSQEAGQGNSPLHF	TGTGCCAGCAGCCAAGAAGCGGGACAGGGGAATTCACCCCTCCACTTT
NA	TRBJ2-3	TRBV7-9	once	CASSEQGSDTQYF	TGTGCCAGCAGCGAACAGGGTTCCGATACGCAGTATTTT
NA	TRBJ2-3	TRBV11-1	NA	CASSPGVSTDTQYF	TGTGCCAGCAGCCCAGGGGTTAGCACAGATACGCAGTATTTT
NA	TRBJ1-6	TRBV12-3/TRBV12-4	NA	CASRDNANSPLHF	TGTGCCAGCAGGGACAACGCGAATTCACCCCTCCACTTT
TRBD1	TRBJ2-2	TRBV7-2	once	CASSFNRGTGITGELFF	TGTGCCAGCAGCTTCAACCGAGGGACAGGGATCACCGGGGAGCTGTTTTTT
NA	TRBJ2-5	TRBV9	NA	CASSVARGETQYF	TGTGCCAGCAGCGTAGCCCGGGGTGAGACCCAGTACTTC